A single T cell receptor beta chain is shown here with its context. Its antigen remains unidentified. These data belong to a study of shared clonotypes between healthy human individuals. About the research overall: Used for every donor were three CD4 naive, three CD4 memory, two CD8 naive and one CD8 memory plate.

Negatively enriched CD4+ T cells were divided by CD45RA into naive and memory. Points from the study as a whole: Tissue TCR repertoires likely differ from these blood-only repertoires. A handful of donors showed sharing of roughly 5% of naive CD4 clonotypes.

This table comes from immunoSEQ multiplex PCR, and its TCRdb copy is limited to in-frame clones, with some not included. The sample lists 2 million to 2.5 million clones, about 94% occurring once. The sequencing sample was made of naive CD4+ T cells sorted from blood. Noted subset: CD45RA+ positively selected. The sequence was collected from a man aged 18 to 30 in good health.

CDR3: CASSPPLLSGNTIYF. CDR3 sequence (DNA): TGTGCCAGCTCACCACCTCTTCTCTCTGGAAACACCATATATTTT. The rearrangement joins TRBV18 to TRBJ1-3; D not resolved. Germline V gene data show CDR1 as KGHSH and CDR2 as LQKENI. This CDR3 region has 15 residues. Between the trimmed V and J ends, which lost 0 bases and 0 bases, there was a span of 6 bases.